This T cell receptor (beta chain) was sequenced in a study of PD-L1 blockade in urothelial cancer. Study details: Once treatment had started, blood was analyzed at 3 weeks (second dose) and again at 6 weeks. Peripheral blood specimens exhibited a median yield of about 140,000 T cells.

V trimming: 7 bases; J trimming: 5 bases; junction bases outside the gene matches: 6. The CDR3 loop spans 15 amino acids. Germline V gives CDR1 LGHNA, CDR2 YNFKEQ. Data came from immunoSEQ multiplex PCR; TCRdb stores just in-frame clones and leaves some out. The table lists about 41,000 clones, around 84% of them singletons, with over 2.5% in the top ten. Time point defined: peripheral blood 6 weeks after treatment start. Diagnoses among patients were locally advanced or metastatic urothelial carcinoma. The chain links TRBV4-2 to TRBJ2-2; 11 bases agree with TRBD2. The sequence derives from a man in his 70s with urothelial cancer. The sequenced sample was PBMCs, obtained around atezolizumab (anti-PD-L1) treatment. The CDR3 nucleotides read TGTGCCAGCATTCAGACTAGCGGGATGACCGGGGAGCTGTTTTTT. Its translation: CASIQTSGMTGELFF.